The next 16 T cell receptor beta chains were all read from a single sample in a study of cytomegalovirus exposure and HLA in healthy donors. Here immunoSEQ multiplex PCR was the method, and the copy in TCRdb shows in-frame clones only, minus some. The repertoire holds 150,000 to 180,000 clones, with roughly 86% as singletons. The sequenced material came from PBMCs. These receptors all stem from a human donor in good health.

This chain connects TRBV29-1 to TRBJ2-3; 10 bases are a match to TRBD1. Germline-derived CDR1 and CDR2 are SQVTM and ANQGSEA. This CDR3 has 13 amino acids. With V trimmed by 3 bases and J by 5 bases, 2 bases remained unmatched. CDR3: CSVETGGVDTQYF. The CDR3, as DNA: TGCAGCGTTGAGACAGGGGGCGTAGATACGCAGTATTTT.

The gene calls are TRBV6-1 and TRBJ1-1, with 7 bases lining up with TRBD1. V shed 6 bases, J shed 4 bases, and the junction held 8 bases outside the gene matches. Germline V CDR1 and CDR2: MNHNS, SASEGT. The CDR3 is 14 residues long. CDR3 residues: CASRLGTAATEAFF. The CDR3 DNA reads as TGTGCCAGCAGACTGGGGACAGCTGCCACTGAAGCTTTCTTT.

The chain carries TRBV7-3 and TRBJ2-1; TRBD2 is a possible D gene (6 bases). The V and J ends lost 5 bases and 10 bases respectively, with 12 bases between them. CDR1 is SGHTA, CDR2 FQGTGA, per germline. This CDR3 is 12 amino acids long. The CDR3 DNA reads as TGTGCCAGCAGCCACGGGACTGGGGAGCAGTTCTTC. This encodes CASSHGTGEQFF. The full variable domain, its missing parts supplied by reference TRBV7-3 and TRBJ2-1, is GAGVSQTPSNKVTEKGKYVELRCDPISGHTALYWYRQSLGQGPEFLIYFQGTGAADDSGLPNDRFFAVRPEGSVSTLKIQRTERGDSAVYLCASSHGTGEQFFGPGTRLTVL.

This chain's CDR3 is CASSQDSRAFF. CDR3 in DNA: TGCGCCAGCAGCCAGGACAGTAGGGCTTTCTTT. The chain couples TRBV4-1 to TRBJ1-1; D might be TRBD1 (6 bases). The CDR3 runs to 11 residues. CDR1 and CDR2 (germline): MGHRA, YSYEKL. Trimming took 3 bases from V and 11 from J, leaving 10 bases between them.

The chain is built from TRBV6-6 and TRBJ1-2; D call uncertain. Per germline, CDR1 MNHNY and CDR2 SVGAGI (reference sequence). Deletions cut 6 bases from V and 0 bases from J, with 8 bases between. This CDR3 is 13 amino acids long. CDR3 nucleotide sequence: TGTGCCAGCAGCCTAGACCCTAACTATGGCTACACCTTC. This sequence encodes CASSLDPNYGYTF.

The chain combines TRBV29-1 with TRBJ2-1; 7 bases fit TRBD1. The V gene's germline CDR1 is SQVTM and CDR2 ANQGSEA. The V and J ends lost 7 bases and 4 bases, in that order; junction bases with no gene match: 7. The CDR3 is 13 amino acids. The CDR3 nucleotides are TGCAGCGCGGACAGGCGGATTTACAATGAGCAGTTCTTC. Its translation is CSADRRIYNEQFF.

J is TRBJ2-5 and V is TRBV29-1; D is undetermined. The V end was cut by 1 base, the J end by 0 bases, with 6 bases between. Per germline, CDR1 SQVTM and CDR2 ANQGSEA. The CDR3 consists of 13 residues. In nucleotides, the CDR3 is TGCAGCGTTGAAGGACTGTACCAAGAGACCCAGTACTTC. It codes for CSVEGLYQETQYF.

In this sample, this clone turned up a few times. This chain joins TRBV15 and TRBJ1-5; perhaps TRBD1 as D (5 bases). V lost 0 bases to trimming and J lost 6 bases, with 9 bases between them. CDR1 LNHNV and CDR2 YYDKDF come from the germline V gene (reference sequence). There are 14 residues in the CDR3. CDR3 residues: CATSRDGAGQPQHF. CDR3 nucleotides: TGTGCCACCAGCAGAGATGGGGCTGGTCAGCCCCAGCATTTT.

CDR3 amino acids: CASSYPGQGRQPQHF. CDR3 nucleotide sequence: TGTGCCAGCAGTTACCCGGGACAGGGACGTCAGCCCCAGCATTTT. The chain is built from TRBV27 and TRBJ1-5; TRBD1 agrees at 9 bases. V lost 4 bases to trimming and J lost 6 bases; unmatched junction nucleotides: 7. CDR3 length: 15 amino acids. CDR1 MNHEY and CDR2 SMNVEV come from the germline V gene (reference sequence).

This chain joins TRBV7-8 and TRBJ2-7; 9 nucleotides match TRBD2. The CDR3 is 15 residues long. Trimming removed 5 bases from V and 3 bases from J; junction bases left unmatched: 8. Germline V gene lookup returns CDR1 SGHVS and CDR2 FQNEAQ. The CDR3 DNA reads TGTGCCAGCAGCCAGGGGGGACTAGCCCACTACGAGCAGTACTTC. Encoded protein: CASSQGGLAHYEQYF.

This chain links TRBV14 with TRBJ1-3; D is undetermined. The CDR3 has 15 amino acids. The germline V gene encodes CDR1 SGHDN and CDR2 FVKESK. Trimming pared 1 base from V and 0 bases from J, leaving 7 bases between. Here the CDR3 DNA reads TGTGCCAGCAGCCAAGTCGCCGGCTCTGGAAACACCATATATTTT. It translates to CASSQVAGSGNTIYF.

This clone appeared once. The V call is TRBV5-1, the J call TRBJ2-2; 7 nucleotides match TRBD1. CDR1 and CDR2 from the germline V gene are SGHRS and YFSETQ. CDR3 length: 16 amino acids. Trimming took 3 bases from V and 0 from J; bases not matched to a gene: 5. This CDR3 reads CASSYAQGPNTGELFF. The CDR3 nucleotides read TGCGCCAGCAGCTATGCACAGGGGCCGAACACCGGGGAGCTGTTTTTT.

This chain joins TRBV4-3 and TRBJ2-7; TRBD1 agrees at 7 bases. This CDR3 has 14 residues. Losses at the gene ends were 1 base for V and 1 base for J; bases not matched to a gene: 1. Looked up from germline, CDR1 is LGHNA and CDR2 is YSLEER. CDR3 DNA: TGCGCCAGCAGCCAAGGACAGGGTTCCTACGAGCAGTACTTC. It specifies CASSQGQGSYEQYF.

The rearrangement uses TRBV28 and TRBJ2-7, with 8 bases aligning to TRBD2. Germline V gives CDR1 MDHEN, CDR2 SYDVKM. With 4 bases clipped from V and 0 bases from J, the junction kept 11 bases outside the gene matches. The CDR3 is 17 residues long. CDR3 loop: CASSSPSTSGVSYEQYF. The CDR3, as DNA: TGTGCCAGCAGTTCCCCCTCCACTAGCGGCGTCTCCTACGAGCAGTACTTC.

The rearrangement uses TRBV5-4 and TRBJ1-1; 10 bases map to TRBD1. The CDR3 is 16 amino acids. CDR1 and CDR2 from the germline V gene are SGHNT and YYREEE (reference sequence). The trim removed 0 bases at V and 2 bases at J, leaving 4 bases unmatched. This chain's CDR3 is CASSLDGQGVNTEAFF. In nucleotides, the CDR3 is TGTGCCAGCAGCTTGGACGGACAGGGGGTAAACACTGAAGCTTTCTTT.

The chain has TRBV6-6 and TRBJ1-1; possibly TRBD1 for D (6 bases). V lost 7 bases, J lost 3 bases, and 12 bases lay in between. The CDR3 is 13 amino acids. Germline assignment: CDR1 MNHNY and CDR2 SVGAGI (reference sequence). DNA for the CDR3: TGTGCCAGCAATCTACAGGGCTACACTGAAGCTTTCTTT. It codes for CASNLQGYTEAFF.